The clone carrying this T cell receptor (beta chain) has ten or more counts. Its target is not known. This sample was taken from a study of T cells in Graves' hyperthyroidism and ophthalmopathy. For the study at large: Peripheral blood was drawn at first diagnosis, prior to all treatment.

Amplification yielded TCR beta CDR3 regions, with RNA transcripts as the source. Using the HTBI primer set, a first-round RT-PCR was run on the TCR CDR3. TCRdb re-called the multiplex PCR reads through MiXCR, storing one row per CDR3 protein. The data show over 500,000 distinct CDR3 sequences, roughly 17% seen once. Study-level findings and limits: A model of 13 V-J features distinguished ophthalmopathy from stable hyperthyroidism.

The germline gives CDR1 MNHEY, CDR2 SVGEGT. The V end lost 2 bases, the J end lost 1 base, and 9 bases lay between the germline ends. This CDR3 spans 14 amino acids. Ophthalmopathy patients had moderate-to-severe active disease, CAS ≥3, NOSPECS ≥4, and disease duration under 3 months. PBMCs came from about 10 ml fresh peripheral blood. This rearrangement joins TRBV6-2 or TRBV6-3 to TRBJ2-7, with TRBD1 as a possible D gene (5 bases). This clonotype originated in a woman under 30 with Graves' ophthalmopathy. The source material was blood. The CDR3 sequence is CASSYRGKSYEQYF. CDR3 bases: TGTGCCAGCAGTTACAGGGGAAAGTCCTACGAGCAGTACTTC.